This is a list of T cell receptor beta chains from one sample in a study of T cell responses to AZD1222 COVID-19 vaccine. Measured with immunoSEQ multiplex PCR; TCRdb has only the in-frame clones, and not every one. The repertoire includes about 89,000 clones, just over 85% of them detected once, and more than 5% sits in the top ten. The material was peripheral blood, obtained 28 days after the second AZD1222 dose. The receptor source for this set is an adult who received the AZD1222 COVID-19 vaccine. Both conserved end residues are part of each CDR3.

>13|TRBJ2-3|TRBV19
CASSMRSGDTQYF
>17|TRBJ1-6|TRBV7-9
CASSPWDRLTSDSPLHF
>15|TRBJ2-3|TRBV7-2
CASSLRLAGTDTQYF
>15|TRBJ2-1|TRBV5-5
CASLQTSGKSHEQFF
>14|TRBJ2-7|TRBV7-9
CASSPRGSAYEQYF
>15|TRBJ2-1|TRBV19
CASSTLRGRVNEQFF
>16|TRBJ1-2|TRBV10-3
CAISESGGATNYGYTF
>15|TRBJ2-7|TRBV23-1
CASSQSVGGLGEQYF
>13|TRBJ2-7|TRBV5-6
CASSFGYLTVQWF
>14|TRBJ1-1|TRBV15
CATSNRKVPTEAFF
>13|TRBJ1-3|TRBV12-3/TRBV12-4
CASSLVRGNTIYF